This note documents a single T cell receptor (beta chain) sequence. What antigen it recognizes has not been identified. This entry comes from a study of T cells expressing NK-cell markers (dated by TCRdb to the early 2020s). General notes on the study: TCR beta-chain repertoires were profiled in sorted CD3+CD56+NKG2C+, CD3+CD56+NKG2C- and CD3+CD56-NKG2C+ T-cell subsets from about 8 donors. Among the eight sequenced donors, only one was HCMV-seronegative, while the other seven were HCMV-seropositive. The eight sequenced donors were randomly selected healthy volunteers, three men and five women. The libraries were sequenced on Illumina HiSeq 2000/2500, MiSeq or NextSeq, producing 2 x 150 bp reads. Paper-wide results and their limitations: For five or six donors, the dominant CD3+CD56+NKG2C+ clonotypes were among the top 10 CD8+ clonotypes and accounted for roughly 1.0-7.5% of CD8+ T cells. Those dominant clonotypes were again the most abundant among CD3+CD56-NKG2C+ cells in four donors, at about 25-65%. Whether the expanded NKG2C-expressing T cell clones were specific for HCMV antigens was left unclear.

The reads were generated on an Illumina HiSeq 2000. The TCR beta cDNA libraries were made using 5'RACE template switching, a step that added both a universal primer site and unique molecular identifiers. Synthesis of cDNA was primed from the TCR beta constant segment and was followed by two consecutive PCR amplification steps. The original pipeline was this. Reads were demultiplexed and grouped by UMI with MIGEC, and clonotypes were assembled and quantified with MiTCR. Only TCR cDNA sequences supported by at least two reads were kept to exclude erroneous sequences. The tcR package was used for downstream repertoire analysis, and clonotypes were matched across fractions by CDR3 nucleotide sequence plus V segment. VDJmatch was used to annotate antigen specificity against VDJdb, with one amino acid substitution in CDR3 permitted. After TCRdb reprocessed the reads, each CDR3 protein sequence was kept as one row, without DNA. TCRdb's processing, not the authors', yielded these V and J calls. The table for this sample records some 500,000 distinct CDR3 sequences. The biggest ten clones account for about 1.5% of the sample.

To determine HCMV serostatus, a commercial ELISA kit was used to detect HCMV-specific IgG in serum. Ficoll density gradient centrifugation was used to isolate peripheral blood mononuclear cells from blood. Sequencing was done on a sample of blood T cells: a sorted CD56 or NKG2C T cell subset, CD4+ or CD8+ T cells, or bulk PBMC T cells (not recorded which). This clonotype originated in a woman aged 50 to 60 in good health. Donor details come from another sample of the same person, matched by shared clones.

This receptor has the CDR3 CASSLALTGGDQPQHF. The chain is assembled from TRBV7-9 and TRBJ1-5; absent DNA, TCRdb's TRBD1 call cannot be checked. CDR1 SEHNR and CDR2 FQNEAQ were looked up in the germline V gene (reference sequence). The CDR3 has 16 amino acids, counting the end cysteine and phenylalanine. No DNA is recorded.